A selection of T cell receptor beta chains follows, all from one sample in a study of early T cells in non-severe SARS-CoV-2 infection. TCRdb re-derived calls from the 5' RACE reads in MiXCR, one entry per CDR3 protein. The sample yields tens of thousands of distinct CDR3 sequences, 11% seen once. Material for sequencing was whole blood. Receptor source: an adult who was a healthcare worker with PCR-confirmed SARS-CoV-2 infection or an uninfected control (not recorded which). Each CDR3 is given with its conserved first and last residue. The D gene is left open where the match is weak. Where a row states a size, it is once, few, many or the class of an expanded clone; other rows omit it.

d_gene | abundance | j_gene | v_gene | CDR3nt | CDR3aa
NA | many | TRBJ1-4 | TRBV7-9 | TGTGCCAGCAGCCCAAGAGCAGGGGACGAGGAACAGGAAAAACTGTTTTTT | CASSPRAGDEEQEKLFF
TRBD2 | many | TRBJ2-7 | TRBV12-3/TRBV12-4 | TGTGCCAGCAGTTTTATGAGGGGTAGCGGGACCTCCTACGAGCAGTACTTC | CASSFMRGSGTSYEQYF
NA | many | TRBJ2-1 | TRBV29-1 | TGCAGCGCCCTACACGGAACCAGCTCCTACAATGAGCAGTTCTTC | CSALHGTSSYNEQFF
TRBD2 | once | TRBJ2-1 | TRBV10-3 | TGTGCCATCAGTGATTCCCAGCGGGGAAACGATGAGCAGTTCTTC | CAISDSQRGNDEQFF
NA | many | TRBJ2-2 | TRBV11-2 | TGTGCCAGCAGCTTAGTCCTAGGGGCCGGGGAGCTGTTTTTT | CASSLVLGAGELFF
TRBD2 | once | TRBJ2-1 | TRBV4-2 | TGTGCCAGCAGCCAAGGGTTCGGGGGGGAGCAGTTCTTC | CASSQGFGGEQFF
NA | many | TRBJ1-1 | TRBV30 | TGTGCCTGGAGTGTGTCCTTGGGGGACACTGAAGCTTTCTTT | CAWSVSLGDTEAFF
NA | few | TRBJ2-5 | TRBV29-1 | TGCAGCGCCGAGGGGTTAGGAAAGACCCAGTACTTC | CSAEGLGKTQYF
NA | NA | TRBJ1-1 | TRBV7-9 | TGTGCCAGCAGCTCCGCTGCGGGGGCCCTGATGAACACTGAAGCTTTCTTT | CASSSAAGALMNTEAFF
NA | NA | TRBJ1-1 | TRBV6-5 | TGTGCCAGCAGTTACTCGGAGAACACTGAAGCTTTCTTT | CASSYSENTEAFF
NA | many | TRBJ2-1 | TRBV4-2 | TGTGCCAGCAGCCAAACTGACACCGTCTCCTACAATGAGCAGTTCTTC | CASSQTDTVSYNEQFF
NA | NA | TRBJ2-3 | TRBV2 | TGTGCCAGCAGCGCGACCCAAGATACGCAGTATTTT | CASSATQDTQYF
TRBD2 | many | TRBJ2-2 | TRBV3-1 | TGTGCCAGCAGCCAGGGACTAGCGGTGAACACCGGGGAGCTGTTTTTT | CASSQGLAVNTGELFF
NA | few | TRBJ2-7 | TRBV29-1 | TGCAGCGTTCGTACAGGAACCTACGAGCAGTACTTC | CSVRTGTYEQYF
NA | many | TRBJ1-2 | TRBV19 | TGTGCCAGTAGTATAGATCAGGGCGTCTATGGCTACACCTTC | CASSIDQGVYGYTF
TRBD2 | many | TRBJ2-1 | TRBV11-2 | TGTGCCAGCAGTGGGACTAGCGGGAACTACAATGAGCAGTTCTTC | CASSGTSGNYNEQFF
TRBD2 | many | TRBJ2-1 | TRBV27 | TGTGCCAGCAGTTTGAGTAGCGGGTCCTACAATGAGCAGTTCTTC | CASSLSSGSYNEQFF
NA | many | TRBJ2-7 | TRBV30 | TGTGCCTGGAGAGTGTACCGGAACAGGGAATACGAGCAGTACTTC | CAWRVYRNREYEQYF
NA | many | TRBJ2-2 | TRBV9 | TGTGCCAGCAGCCTCACTAGTTTGATCACCGGGGAGCTGTTTTTT | CASSLTSLITGELFF
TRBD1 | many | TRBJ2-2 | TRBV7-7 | TGTGCTAGCAGCTTATCCGGACAGGGAACCGGGGAGCTGTTTTTT | CASSLSGQGTGELFF
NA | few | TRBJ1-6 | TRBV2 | TGTGCCAGCGGAAAAAGCTCCTATAATTCACCCCTCCACTTT | CASGKSSYNSPLHF
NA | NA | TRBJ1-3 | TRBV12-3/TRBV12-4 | TGTGCCAGCAATACACCGGGGACTCCTTCTGAAAACACCATATATTTT | CASNTPGTPSENTIYF